These 29 T cell receptor beta chains originate from one sample sequenced in a study of blood T cell repertoires in COVID-19. Using immunoSEQ multiplex PCR, the repertoire was profiled, and TCRdb retains in-frame clones only, with some absent. The repertoire holds hundreds of thousands of clones, with roughly 81% as singletons. Material for sequencing was peripheral blood. All receptors come from a woman aged 80 or over with COVID-19, enrolled during active disease.

The V and J genes are TRBV7-8 and TRBJ2-1; 9 nucleotides line up with TRBD1. The CDR3 totals 15 residues. Germline CDR1 and CDR2: SGHVS and FQNEAQ. V lost 5 bases to trimming and J lost 5 bases; unmatched junction nucleotides: 7. CDR3 nucleotides: TGTGCCAGCAGCCGAGACAGGGGGGGACACAATGAGCAGTTCTTC. It translates to CASSRDRGGHNEQFF.

The chain recombines TRBV5-1 with TRBJ2-3; a possible D gene is TRBD1 (5 bases). The CDR3 spans 15 residues. CDR1 is SGHRS and CDR2 is YFSETQ in the germline V gene. V was trimmed by 0 bases and J by 0 bases, leaving 8 bases between them. CDR3 loop: CASSLGQTSTDTQYF. CDR3 DNA: TGCGCCAGCAGCTTGGGACAGACTAGCACAGATACGCAGTATTTT.

This clone was recorded only once. J is TRBJ1-1 and V is TRBV5-1; D is ambiguous. This CDR3 is 15 amino acids long. The V and J ends lost 0 bases and 1 base respectively, with 10 bases between them. Germline V gives CDR1 SGHRS, CDR2 YFSETQ. The CDR3 sequence: CASSLGEARNTEAFF. The CDR3 nucleotides read TGCGCCAGCAGCTTGGGCGAGGCCAGGAACACTGAAGCTTTCTTT. The whole variable domain, remainder taken from reference TRBV5-1 and TRBJ1-1, is KAGVTQTPRYLIKTRGQQVTLSCSPISGHRSVSWYQQTPGQGLQFLFEYFSETQRNKGNFPGRFSGRQFSNSRSEMNVSTLELGDSALYLCASSLGEARNTEAFFGQGTRLTVV.

The rearrangement uses TRBV3-1 (or the pseudogene TRBV3-2) and TRBJ1-1; 9 nucleotides align to TRBD1. With 8 bases clipped from V and 5 bases from J, the junction kept 9 bases outside the gene matches. CDR1 LGHDT and CDR2 YNNKEL come from the germline V gene (reference sequence). CDR3 length: 14 residues. CDR3: CASGGDRVRTEAFF. In nucleotides, the CDR3 is TGTGCCAGCGGGGGGGACAGGGTCCGGACTGAAGCTTTCTTT.

This clone was found a few times. The genes are TRBV7-8 and TRBJ2-5; 11 positions match TRBD2. Germline trimming cut 10 bases from V and 2 bases from J; bases unmatched to any gene: 6. Germline V lookup: CDR1 SGHVS, CDR2 FQNEAQ. The CDR3 spans 14 residues. This CDR3 reads CATLLAGVQETQYF. DNA for the CDR3: TGTGCCACCCTACTAGCGGGGGTACAAGAGACCCAGTACTTC.

This chain uses TRBV5-4 with TRBJ1-1; D is unresolved. The V end lost 4 bases, the J end lost 1 base, and 11 bases lay between the germline ends. The CDR3 is 14 residues long. Germline loops: CDR1 SGHNT, CDR2 YYREEE (reference sequence). This chain's CDR3 is CASSPPGTNTEAFF. For the CDR3, the DNA is TGTGCCAGCAGCCCGCCGGGAACGAACACTGAAGCTTTCTTT.

The genes are TRBV28 and TRBJ1-1; D is unresolved. Between the trimmed V and J ends, which lost 5 bases and 5 bases, there was a span of 12 bases. Germline-derived CDR1 and CDR2 are MDHEN and SYDVKM. The CDR3 sequence is 13 residues long. The CDR3 region is CASSTWRETEAFF. The CDR3 DNA is TGTGCCAGCAGTACGTGGCGGGAGACTGAAGCTTTCTTT. Full variable domain (missing parts from reference TRBV28 and TRBJ1-1): DVKVTQSSRYLVKRTGEKVFLECVQDMDHENMFWYRQDPGLGLRLIYFSYDVKMKEKGDIPEGYSVSREKKERFSLILESASTNQTSMYLCASSTWRETEAFFGQGTRLTVV.

This clone came up a few times. The V call is TRBV3-1 (or the pseudogene TRBV3-2), the J call TRBJ2-7; weak D call: TRBD2 (6 bases). Between the trimmed V and J ends, which lost 0 bases and 7 bases, there was a span of 19 bases. The CDR3 has 16 residues. Germline V CDR1 and CDR2: LGHDT, YNNKEL (reference sequence). The CDR3 loop reads CASSQDLRERLKEQYF. The CDR3 bases are TGTGCCAGCAGCCAAGATTTACGGGAGCGTCTAAAGGAGCAGTACTTC.

This clone has just a few counts. V and J are TRBV11-2 and TRBJ1-1, with TRBD1 matching 7 bases. The CDR3 has 14 amino acids. V gave up 5 bases and J gave up 2 bases; unmatched junction bases: 5. The germline CDR1 and CDR2 sequences are SGHAT and FQNNGV. This CDR3 reads CASSTGQHNTEAFF. The CDR3 bases are TGTGCCAGCAGCACGGGACAGCATAACACTGAAGCTTTCTTT.

The V gene is TRBV5-4, the J gene TRBJ2-3; D might be TRBD1 (5 bases). V lost 0 bases to trimming and J lost 6 bases, with 11 bases between them. The germline gives CDR1 SGHNT, CDR2 YYREEE (reference sequence). This CDR3 spans 14 amino acids. The chain's CDR3 is CASSLGGASDTQYF. The CDR3 DNA reads TGTGCCAGCAGCTTGGGGGGCGCATCGGATACGCAGTATTTT.

The J gene is TRBJ2-7, the V gene TRBV3-1 (or the pseudogene TRBV3-2); D unclear. Germline CDR1 is LGHDT and CDR2 is YNNKEL (reference sequence). V was clipped by 1 base and J by 1 base, with 8 bases between them. The CDR3 consists of 14 residues. CDR3 in amino acids: CASSQGRGSYEQYF. The DNA of the CDR3 is TGTGCCAGCAGCCAAGGGCGCGGTTCCTACGAGCAGTACTTC.

The chain employs TRBV7-8 and TRBJ1-2; the match to TRBD1 covers 8 bases. V gave up 2 bases and J gave up 7 bases; unmatched junction bases: 3. The germline V gene has CDR1 SGHVS and CDR2 FQNEAQ. The CDR3 consists of 13 residues. Written as DNA, the CDR3 is TGTGCCAGCAGCTTATCAGGGGGCGTTGGCTACACCTTC. Translated: CASSLSGGVGYTF. The whole variable domain, remainder taken from reference TRBV7-8 and TRBJ1-2, is GAGVSQSPRYKVAKRGQDVALRCDPISGHVSLFWYQQALGQGPEFLTYFQNEAQLDKSGLPSDRFFAERPEGSVSTLKIQRTQQEDSAVYLCASSLSGGVGYTFGSGTRLTVV.

This CDR3 is CAIQLRETQYF. As DNA, the CDR3 is TGTGCCATCCAACTGAGGGAGACCCAGTACTTC. V gene TRBV3-1 (or the pseudogene TRBV3-2) combines with J gene TRBJ2-5; D not certain. Trimming shortened V by 10 bases and J by 5 bases, and 11 bases separated the two germline ends. In germline, CDR1 is LGHDT, CDR2 YNNKEL (reference sequence). CDR3 length: 11 amino acids.

The rearrangement links TRBV5-1 to TRBJ2-2; 13 bases match TRBD2. Germline CDR1 SGHRS, CDR2 YFSETQ. CDR3 length: 16 amino acids. The V gene end was trimmed by 7 bases and the J gene end by 7 bases; junction bases not matched to a gene: 10. CDR3 bases: TGCGCCAGCGCCGGGACTAGCGGGGACCTTAACGGGGAGCTGTTTTTT. It specifies CASAGTSGDLNGELFF.

The chain combines TRBV5-1 with TRBJ1-2, with 8 bases identical to TRBD1. The V gene's germline CDR1 is SGHRS and CDR2 YFSETQ. CDR3 length: 14 amino acids. Trimming at V came to 4 bases and at J to 6 bases, leaving 8 bases not matched to a gene. The CDR3 region has the DNA TGCGCCAGCAGCACCGACGACAGGGGCGATGGCTACACCTTC. This translates into CASSTDDRGDGYTF.

This clone was found a few times. The genes are TRBV5-5 and TRBJ1-1; TRBD1 matches 8 bases. Per germline, CDR1 SGHKS and CDR2 YYEKEE (reference sequence). The CDR3 spans 14 residues. J gave up 3 bases and V 0 bases, and 1 base lay outside the gene matches. This CDR3 is CASSLGQGYTEAFF. CDR3 nucleotides: TGTGCCAGCAGCTTGGGACAGGGGTACACTGAAGCTTTCTTT.

This chain links TRBV2 with TRBJ2-5; the match to TRBD2 covers 10 bases. CDR1 and CDR2 from the germline V gene are SNHLY and FYNNEI. V lost 6 bases to trimming and J lost 4 bases; unmatched junction nucleotides: 11. This CDR3 is 16 amino acids long. The CDR3 here is CASRRPGTSAIETQYF. In nucleotides, the CDR3 is TGTGCCAGCAGGAGACCCGGGACTAGCGCCATAGAGACCCAGTACTTC. Combining the CDR3 with reference TRBV2 and TRBJ2-5 gives the whole variable domain EPEVTQTPSHQVTQMGQEVILRCVPISNHLYFYWYRQILGQKVEFLVSFYNNEISEKSEIFDDQFSVERPDGSNFTLKIRSTKLEDSAMYFCASRRPGTSAIETQYFGPGTRLLVL.

The J gene is TRBJ2-7, the V gene TRBV9; TRBD1 agrees at 7 bases. Germline-derived CDR1 and CDR2 are SGDLS and YYNGEE. This CDR3 is built from 16 residues. V dropped 3 bases and J dropped 2; count of bases not matched to a gene: 11. This chain's CDR3 is CASSGVGTVAPYEQYF. In DNA, the CDR3 is TGTGCCAGCAGCGGGGTCGGGACAGTTGCCCCCTACGAGCAGTACTTC.

This clone was counted a few times. The V gene is TRBV2, the J gene TRBJ1-1, with D unresolved. Per the germline V gene, CDR1 is SNHLY and CDR2 is FYNNEI. The CDR3 is 11 residues long. Trimming pared 7 bases from V and 7 bases from J, leaving 10 bases between. The CDR3 reads CASTNTREAFF. The CDR3, as DNA: TGTGCCAGCACCAACACCCGTGAAGCTTTCTTT.

The genes are TRBV7-3 and TRBJ2-5; 9 bases fit TRBD2. J lost 4 bases, V lost 5 bases, and 8 bases had no gene match. The CDR3 consists of 15 residues. In germline, CDR1 is SGHTA, CDR2 FQGTGA. CDR3 coding DNA: TGTGCCAGCAGCCGGGGACTAGCTGGTATAGAGACCCAGTACTTC. This translates into CASSRGLAGIETQYF.

The V and J genes are TRBV18 and TRBJ1-6, with D possibly matching TRBD1 (5 bases). Germline assignment: CDR1 KGHSH and CDR2 LQKENI. V shed 2 bases and J shed 0 bases, with 14 bases lying between them. The CDR3 totals 18 residues. This CDR3 reads CASSPSGDRSSYNSPLHF. For the CDR3, the DNA is TGTGCCAGCTCACCATCGGGGGACCGTTCCTCCTATAATTCACCCCTCCACTTT.

This rearrangement joins TRBV2 to TRBJ2-4, with D possibly TRBD2 on 5 matching bases. Germline CDR1 reads SNHLY; CDR2 reads FYNNEI. The CDR3 has 13 residues. V dropped 6 bases and J dropped 1 base, with 7 bases sitting between them. The CDR3 coding sequence is TGTGCCAGCAGGGGAGCTGCCAAAAACATTCAGTACTTC. It is translated as CASRGAAKNIQYF.

This clone has just one count. The chain uses TRBV27 and TRBJ1-2; tentatively, D is TRBD1 (6 bases). CDR3 length equals 15 residues. V lost 3 bases and J lost 4, with 15 bases in between. Germline assignment: CDR1 MNHEY and CDR2 SMNVEV (reference sequence). CDR3 DNA: TGTGCCAGCAGTTTGGGTTTAGGACAGAGCTATGGCTACACCTTC. Residues: CASSLGLGQSYGYTF.

This clone was observed a handful of times. The chain joins TRBV9 to TRBJ1-1; the D gene is possibly TRBD1 (5 bases). Germline V gives CDR1 SGDLS, CDR2 YYNGEE. This CDR3 region has 15 residues. Trimming removed 0 bases from V and 6 bases from J, with 15 bases in between. The CDR3 bases are TGTGCCAGCAGCGTAGCGTTGGCGGGGACCTCTGAAGCTTTCTTT. Translated: CASSVALAGTSEAFF.

The V and J genes are TRBV7-9 and TRBJ1-6; D gene unclear. The CDR3 is made up of 14 amino acids. Germline CDR1 and CDR2: SEHNR and FQNEAQ (reference sequence). V gave up 3 bases and J gave up 7 bases, with 10 bases separating them. The CDR3: CASSLEGLNSPLHF. CDR3 coding DNA: TGTGCCAGCAGCTTGGAGGGTCTAAATTCACCCCTCCACTTT.

This chain joins TRBV11-2 and TRBJ2-1, with D unresolved. This CDR3 has 16 amino acids. Per germline, CDR1 SGHAT and CDR2 FQNNGV. The V and J ends lost 0 bases and 5 bases respectively, with 14 bases between them. The CDR3 DNA is TGTGCCAGCAGCTTAGATAGTGTATACAGTGACAATGAGCAGTTCTTC. This codes for CASSLDSVYSDNEQFF.

Here the CDR3 DNA reads TGTGCCAGCAGCCAAGAGACAGGGACGCATGGCTACACCTTC. This gives the protein CASSQETGTHGYTF. This chain links TRBV28 with TRBJ1-2, with TRBD1 identical over 7 bases. V shed 6 bases and J 6 bases; nucleotides not matched to a gene: 10. This CDR3 is built from 14 residues. Germline CDR1 and CDR2: MDHEN and SYDVKM.

This chain uses TRBV11-2 with TRBJ2-7; 11 nucleotides line up with TRBD2. Trimming took 0 bases from V and 5 from J; bases not matched to a gene: 3. From germline, CDR1 is SGHAT and CDR2 FQNNGV. The CDR3 has 15 amino acids. The CDR3 loop reads CASSLDLAGGHEQYF. DNA of the CDR3: TGTGCCAGCAGCTTAGATCTAGCGGGAGGCCACGAGCAGTACTTC.

This chain joins TRBV15 and TRBJ1-2; no clear D gene. This CDR3 region has 14 residues. The germline V gene has CDR1 LNHNV and CDR2 YYDKDF (reference sequence). V lost 4 bases to trimming and J lost 4 bases, with 13 bases between them. CDR3 bases: TGTGCCACCAGCAACGCCCAGGCGGGCTATGGCTACACCTTC. Protein: CATSNAQAGYGYTF.